This paragraph reports one T cell receptor (beta chain). Antigen unknown. This sample stems from a study of vaccination effects on CD4 cells after COVID-19. Generated by immunoSEQ multiplex PCR, the TCRdb table keeps only in-frame clones and is missing some. The sample consists of approximately 22,000 clones, about 68% of them appearing once. Germline lookup yields CDR1 SGHTA and CDR2 FQGNSA. This CDR3 has 14 amino acids. With 3 bases clipped from V and 9 bases from J, the junction kept 10 bases outside the gene matches. Pools of viral peptides were used by the ViraFEST assay to expand antigen-specific CD4+ T cells ahead of sequencing. Following 10 days of culture, CD4+ T cells were isolated. Among the vaccine recipients, none had a prior SARS-CoV-2 infection, and nucleocapsid antibodies were negative. On days 3 and 7, fresh IL-2 medium replaced half the medium.

The receptor comes from a human donor who received a COVID-19 vaccine. The sequencing here drew on CD4+ T cells from PBMCs cultured with HCoV-NL63 spike peptides, taken before COVID-19 vaccination. This chain joins TRBV7-2 and TRBJ2-7; 8 bases align to TRBD2. The CDR3 region has the DNA TGTGCCAGCAGCTTTGCAGGTAGCGGGGTTGGGCAGTACTTC. Residues: CASSFAGSGVGQYF.